This TCR beta chain was retrieved from a study of blood T cell repertoires in COVID-19. Germline assignment: CDR1 MGHDK and CDR2 SYGVNS. This CDR3 region has 12 residues. With respect to this clone: A junction end diverges from the germline sequence, so it may reflect a read error.

Clones were read by immunoSEQ multiplex PCR, and TCRdb kept only the in-frame ones, dropping some. Among fewer than 500,000 clones listed, roughly 90% were seen once. The age range of participants was 18 to 89 years, with residence in 20 to 25 US areas. Assignments of participants to cohorts depended upon their own reported clinical history. The chain joins TRBV25-1 to TRBJ2-7, with D possibly being TRBD1 (6 bases). The sample taken for sequencing was PBMCs or T cells enriched from blood (not recorded which). The receptor was derived from a woman aged 30 to 39 with acute COVID-19. The CDR3 loop is CAGSGQIYEQYF. The CDR3 DNA sequence: TGTGCCGGCAGTGGACAGATCTACGAGCAGTACTTC.